The sequence of this TCR beta chain was determined in a study of OX40 agonist ivuxolimab in advanced cancers. Assay: immunoSEQ multiplex PCR; the TCRdb copy retains only in-frame clones and omits some. Of tens of thousands of clones listed, around 87% are singletons. Germline V gene sequence: CDR1 KGHSH, CDR2 LQKENI. The CDR3 sequence is 14 residues long. Deletions cut 2 bases from V and 0 bases from J, with 7 bases between. The J gene is TRBJ1-1, the V gene TRBV18, with D tentatively TRBD1 (5 bases). The sample was CD4+ or CD8+ T cells sorted from blood, taken in a trial of the OX40 agonist ivuxolimab. This sequence was found in an adult with an advanced solid tumor such as melanoma, head and neck, liver or kidney cancer. CDR3 sequence (DNA): TGTGCCAGCTCACCAGGCAGGGTGAACACTGAAGCTTTCTTT. Translation gives CASSPGRVNTEAFF.